The rows below give T cell receptor beta chains drawn from one sample of a study of cytomegalovirus exposure and HLA in healthy donors. Sequenced by immunoSEQ multiplex PCR; TCRdb stores in-frame clones only, minus some. Of 100,000 or so clones in the sample, 70% to 80% were seen once. Sequenced: PBMCs. The receptors shown here come from a man aged 35 to 55 in good health and CMV-seronegative. Both conserved end residues are part of each CDR3. Fields, in order: D gene, V gene, clone size, J gene, CDR3 DNA, CDR3 protein. The D gene is left open where the match is weak. Size tells how often a clone was seen (once, few, many) or the class of an expanded clone, and some rows leave it out.

-	TRBV5-4	-	TRBJ2-5	TGTGCCAGCAGCTTGGCGTCCCGGCGGGGGACCCAGTACTTC	CASSLASRRGTQYF
TRBD2	TRBV5-4	-	TRBJ2-5	TGTGCCAGCAGCTTTCGCGGGGGTGGGGAGACCCAGTACTTC	CASSFRGGGETQYF
-	TRBV14	few	TRBJ1-1	TGTGCCAGCAGCCAAGAGCCCAGGGGAACTGAAGCTTTCTTT	CASSQEPRGTEAFF
-	TRBV5-1	-	TRBJ1-2	TGCGCCAGCAGCTTGGAACCCGGGAGCTACACCTTC	CASSLEPGSYTF
TRBD1	TRBV7-8	-	TRBJ2-5	TGTGCCAGCAGTTTTACAGGGGAATTAGAGACCCAGTACTTC	CASSFTGELETQYF
-	TRBV4-1	-	TRBJ2-7	TGCGCCAGCAGCCAAGGAACACTAGCTTACGAGCAGTACTTC	CASSQGTLAYEQYF
-	TRBV4-3	-	TRBJ1-6	TGCGCCAGCAGCCGAGGGATTCGCTCACCCCTCCACTTT	CASSRGIRSPLHF
-	TRBV7-2	few	TRBJ1-1	TGTGCCAGCAGCTCCTACCTCGGGCCGGACACCGCTGAAGCTTTCTTT	CASSSYLGPDTAEAFF
-	TRBV18	-	TRBJ1-3	TGTGCCAGCTCACCCCCGGGTATGGAGGGGAGAGGAAACACCATATATTTT	CASSPPGMEGRGNTIYF
-	TRBV19	-	TRBJ1-1	TGTGCCAGTAGTATAGGAACAGCAAGGATTAACACTGAAGCTTTCTTT	CASSIGTARINTEAFF
TRBD2	TRBV4-3	-	TRBJ2-1	TGCGCCAGCAGCCAAGAGGATAGCGGGGGGGCCGGTGAGCAGTTCTTC	CASSQEDSGGAGEQFF
-	TRBV29-1	-	TRBJ1-5	TGCAGCGTTATATGGGAGACTGTTGTAAATCAGCCCCAGCATTTT	CSVIWETVVNQPQHF
-	TRBV14	few	TRBJ1-2	TGTGCCAGCAGCCAAGGGACAGTCTATGGCTACACCTTC	CASSQGTVYGYTF
-	TRBV6-1	-	TRBJ1-6	TGTGCCAGCTCTGTATATAATTCACCCCTCCACTTT	CASSVYNSPLHF
TRBD1	TRBV27	-	TRBJ1-4	TGTGCCAGCAAAAGTCCCGGGACAGGGGTCGGAAAACTGTTTTTT	CASKSPGTGVGKLFF
TRBD2	TRBV9	-	TRBJ2-7	TGTGCCAGCAGCCCCCACCCATTGTCAGCGGGGTCCTACGAGCAGTACTTC	CASSPHPLSAGSYEQYF
-	TRBV4-3	few	TRBJ1-2	TGCGCCAGCAGCCAAGATGACTCACCCTATGGCTACACCTTC	CASSQDDSPYGYTF
-	TRBV28	once	TRBJ1-1	TGTGCCAGCAATGAGGACAGAGAGAACACTGAAGCTTTCTTT	CASNEDRENTEAFF
-	TRBV6-5	-	TRBJ1-6	TGTGCCAGCAGTTACTCGAAGGGGGTTAATTCACCCCTCCACTTT	CASSYSKGVNSPLHF
-	TRBV10-3	once	TRBJ1-3	TGTGCCATCAGGGAAGGGGGTTCTAGAAACACCATATATTTT	CAIREGGSRNTIYF
TRBD1	TRBV6-1	-	TRBJ2-7	TGTGCCAGCACTAGACAGGGGATCTCCTACGAGCAGTACTTC	CASTRQGISYEQYF
TRBD1	TRBV7-9	few	TRBJ1-2	TGTGCCAGCAGCTTAGCGATACAGGGGCCCTATGGCTACACCTTC	CASSLAIQGPYGYTF
-	TRBV5-1	-	TRBJ2-4	TGCGCCAGCAGCTCGGTCGGGTTACTAGCCAAAAACATTCAGTACTTC	CASSSVGLLAKNIQYF
TRBD1	TRBV4-3	-	TRBJ1-4	TGCGCCAGCACCCCCGGGAGACAGGGAGTAGAAAAACTGTTTTTT	CASTPGRQGVEKLFF
-	TRBV18	-	TRBJ2-1	TGTGCCAGCTCACCGCGGACTCAGAGCTCCTACAATGAGCAGTTCTTC	CASSPRTQSSYNEQFF
TRBD1	TRBV14	-	TRBJ1-1	TGTGCCAGCAGCCACTGGACAGGGGGAAACACTGAAGCTTTCTTT	CASSHWTGGNTEAFF
TRBD2	TRBV6-9	-	TRBJ2-1	TGTGCCAGCAGTTATTCACTAGCGGGGGCTCGGGGGCAGTTCTTC	CASSYSLAGARGQFF
-	TRBV13	-	TRBJ2-7	TGTGCCAGCAACCCCCCGGGGATCTCCTACGAGCAGTACTTC	CASNPPGISYEQYF
-	TRBV28	-	TRBJ1-6	TGTGCCAGCAGTCGGGACATTCAAATCTATAATTCACCCCTCCACTTT	CASSRDIQIYNSPLHF
-	TRBV4-1	-	TRBJ2-7	TGCGCCAGCAGCCAAGGAGTCTCCTACGAGCAGTACTTC	CASSQGVSYEQYF
-	TRBV19	-	TRBJ1-1	TGTGCCAGTACAAAAAGGCCCCTCCAGGGGACGAACACTGAAGCTTTCTTT	CASTKRPLQGTNTEAFF
TRBD1	TRBV5-1	-	TRBJ2-7	TGTGCCAGCACCGACAGGGGGAACGAGCAGTACTTC	CASTDRGNEQYF
-	TRBV6-6	-	TRBJ1-2	TGTGCCAGCAGTTTATTCGGTGGCTACACCTTC	CASSLFGGYTF
TRBD1	TRBV2	-	TRBJ1-1	TGTGCCAGCAGTGAGCAGGGGGGCACTGAAGCTTTCTTT	CASSEQGGTEAFF
-	TRBV11-3	-	TRBJ2-7	TGTGCCAGCAGCTCCCCGGGGGGCCAAATCTACGAGCAGTACTTC	CASSSPGGQIYEQYF
-	TRBV11-2	few	TRBJ2-7	TGTGCCAGCAGCCCTAGTCGACGGCGATCCTACGAGCAGTACTTC	CASSPSRRRSYEQYF
-	TRBV7-9	-	TRBJ1-5	TGTTCCAGCAGTCGGGACTTTACTAGCAATCAGCCCCAGCATTTT	CSSSRDFTSNQPQHF